The T cell receptor (beta chain) under discussion was sequenced for a study of radiation and T cells in renal cell carcinoma. Background on the study: Nephrectomy followed 15 Gy stereotactic body radiation by 4 weeks.

The V end was cut by 5 bases, the J end by 9 bases, with 14 bases between. This CDR3 contains 13 residues. Germline loops: CDR1 LNHDA, CDR2 SQIVND (reference sequence). Time point indicated: baseline pretreatment blood. The treatment is: 15 Gy SBRT to primary tumor, nephrectomy 4 weeks later. Serial blood draws occurred at baseline and 2 and 4 weeks post-SBRT. The tumor was a clear cell renal cell carcinoma. Only in-frame clones appear in the TCRdb table, and some are missing; sequencing was by immunoSEQ multiplex PCR. The table records 120,000 to 150,000 clones, about 85% of them present only once. Broader study findings: In blood, top tumor clones expanded by 2 weeks, shrinking by 4.

Remarks on this clone: Its antigen is not identified.

The chain links TRBV19 to TRBJ1-5, with D perhaps TRBD1 (5 bases). The TCR originated in a woman between 65 and 79 years old with renal cell carcinoma. The specimen was blood, collected from a patient whose treatment included radiotherapy and nephrectomy. The CDR3 DNA reads TGTGCCAGTAGTGGAAGGGGAGATCGGCCCCAGCATTTT. Its translation is CASSGRGDRPQHF.